The rows below give T cell receptor beta chains drawn from one sample of a study of blood T cell repertoires in COVID-19. Clones were sequenced by immunoSEQ multiplex PCR, and TCRdb holds only the in-frame ones, with some missing. This sample has hundreds of thousands of clones, with roughly 89% found just once. Sequencing was carried out using peripheral blood. The receptors here all came from a woman aged 25 to 45 with active or convalescent COVID-19. Each CDR3 is given with its conserved first and last residue. The D gene is left open where the match is weak. The listing skips clone size in some rows; elsewhere it reads once, few, many or a size class.

v_gene: TRBV5-4; d_gene: TRBD2; abundance: .; j_gene: TRBJ2-1; CDR3nt: TGTGCCAGCAGCCCGGGAGGGGCGGGGGTAAGGAAGGATGAGCAGTTCTTC; CDR3aa: CASSPGGAGVRKDEQFF
v_gene: TRBV4-1; d_gene: .; abundance: .; j_gene: TRBJ1-2; CDR3nt: TGCGCCAGCAGCCAAGATCGGGACACGAACTATGGCTACACCTTC; CDR3aa: CASSQDRDTNYGYTF
v_gene: TRBV9; d_gene: .; abundance: .; j_gene: TRBJ2-3; CDR3nt: TGTGCCAGCAGCGTAGTGGGGGCGGGGGGCACAGATACGCAGTATTTT; CDR3aa: CASSVVGAGGTDTQYF
v_gene: TRBV3-1/TRBV3-2; d_gene: TRBD1; abundance: .; j_gene: TRBJ1-1; CDR3nt: TGTGCCAGCAGCTTTCGGGACAGGATTGAAGCTTTCTTT; CDR3aa: CASSFRDRIEAFF
v_gene: TRBV7-8; d_gene: .; abundance: .; j_gene: TRBJ1-1; CDR3nt: TGTGCCAGCAGCTTAGGGGGCTCAGAGGTGGTCACTGAAGCTTTCTTT; CDR3aa: CASSLGGSEVVTEAFF
v_gene: TRBV25-1; d_gene: .; abundance: .; j_gene: TRBJ2-2; CDR3nt: TGTGCCAGCAGTGATATCTCGGCGATGGGACACAACACCGGGGAGCTGTTTTTT; CDR3aa: CASSDISAMGHNTGELFF
v_gene: TRBV30; d_gene: TRBD2; abundance: .; j_gene: TRBJ2-1; CDR3nt: TGTGCCTGGAGGCAACTAGCGGGGAATGAGCAGTTCTTC; CDR3aa: CAWRQLAGNEQFF
v_gene: TRBV3-1/TRBV3-2; d_gene: TRBD2; abundance: .; j_gene: TRBJ2-3; CDR3nt: TGTGCCAGCAGCCCCTTCGGGGTAGCGGGGGGCAGGGTAGGAGATACGCAGTATTTT; CDR3aa: CASSPFGVAGGRVGDTQYF
v_gene: TRBV9; d_gene: .; abundance: .; j_gene: TRBJ2-7; CDR3nt: TGTGCCAGCAGCGCCGTCGGGACTGGATCCGAGCAGTACTTC; CDR3aa: CASSAVGTGSEQYF
v_gene: TRBV19; d_gene: .; abundance: .; j_gene: TRBJ1-1; CDR3nt: TGTGCCAGTAGTATAGACGAGCGATATATGAACACTGAAGCTTTCTTT; CDR3aa: CASSIDERYMNTEAFF
v_gene: TRBV3-1/TRBV3-2; d_gene: .; abundance: .; j_gene: TRBJ1-4; CDR3nt: TGTGCCAGCAGCCAAGCAAGAGTGTGTAATGAAAAACTGTTTTTT; CDR3aa: CASSQARVCNEKLFF
v_gene: TRBV19; d_gene: TRBD1; abundance: few; j_gene: TRBJ1-1; CDR3nt: TGTGCCACTGCACCGGACAGGGCGGCCTCTGAAGCTTTCTTT; CDR3aa: CATAPDRAASEAFF
v_gene: TRBV6-5; d_gene: .; abundance: .; j_gene: TRBJ2-2; CDR3nt: TGTGCCAGCAGGAAGTCGTCAACGGGTACCGGGGAGCTGTTTTTT; CDR3aa: CASRKSSTGTGELFF
v_gene: TRBV15; d_gene: .; abundance: once; j_gene: TRBJ1-1; CDR3nt: TGTGCCACCTCGGGACAGAACACTGAAGCTTTCTTT; CDR3aa: CATSGQNTEAFF
v_gene: TRBV3-1/TRBV3-2; d_gene: TRBD2; abundance: .; j_gene: TRBJ2-1; CDR3nt: TGTGCCAGCAGCCGATTAGCGGGAGGGGGGGGTGAGCAGTTCTTC; CDR3aa: CASSRLAGGGGEQFF
v_gene: TRBV27; d_gene: TRBD1; abundance: .; j_gene: TRBJ2-7; CDR3nt: TGTGCCAGCAGGCGACCAGGACAGGGTACCGAGCAGTACTTC; CDR3aa: CASRRPGQGTEQYF
v_gene: TRBV18; d_gene: .; abundance: .; j_gene: TRBJ2-7; CDR3nt: TGTGCCAGCTCACCCCCGGGACAAATTAAGTACGAGCAGTACTTC; CDR3aa: CASSPPGQIKYEQYF
v_gene: TRBV28; d_gene: TRBD1; abundance: .; j_gene: TRBJ1-1; CDR3nt: TGTGCCAGCAGTTCCTCCTTTACGGGACAGTTATTCCTGAACACTGAAGCTTTCTTT; CDR3aa: CASSSSFTGQLFLNTEAFF
v_gene: TRBV29-1; d_gene: .; abundance: .; j_gene: TRBJ2-7; CDR3nt: TGCAGCGTTGAAGACAGGGAAGCCGAGCAGTACTTC; CDR3aa: CSVEDREAEQYF
v_gene: TRBV7-6; d_gene: .; abundance: .; j_gene: TRBJ1-1; CDR3nt: TGTGCCAGCAGCTTACGGGGGGCCGCTGAAGCTTTCTTT; CDR3aa: CASSLRGAAEAFF
v_gene: TRBV19; d_gene: .; abundance: few; j_gene: TRBJ2-2; CDR3nt: TGTGCCAGTAGTACAACTTCCCGGGACACCGGGGAGCTGTTTTTT; CDR3aa: CASSTTSRDTGELFF
v_gene: TRBV30; d_gene: TRBD2; abundance: .; j_gene: TRBJ2-1; CDR3nt: TGTGCCTGGAGTGTACTCTCGGGACTAGCGGGAAACAATGAGCAGTTCTTC; CDR3aa: CAWSVLSGLAGNNEQFF
v_gene: TRBV3-1/TRBV3-2; d_gene: TRBD2; abundance: .; j_gene: TRBJ2-1; CDR3nt: TGTGCCAGCAGTGGAACTAGCGGGGGCGGGGATGAGCAGTTCTTC; CDR3aa: CASSGTSGGGDEQFF
v_gene: TRBV5-1; d_gene: .; abundance: .; j_gene: TRBJ2-7; CDR3nt: TGCGCCAGCAGCTTGGCGGGGGGCGAGTACGAGCAGTACTTC; CDR3aa: CASSLAGGEYEQYF
v_gene: TRBV6-4; d_gene: TRBD1; abundance: .; j_gene: TRBJ1-5; CDR3nt: TGTGCCAGCAGTGACTTTCCACAGGGGGTATATCAGCCCCAGCATTTT; CDR3aa: CASSDFPQGVYQPQHF
v_gene: TRBV3-1/TRBV3-2; d_gene: .; abundance: .; j_gene: TRBJ1-2; CDR3nt: TGTGCCAGCAGCCATCTCCAGGGTGTGAATGGCTACACCTTC; CDR3aa: CASSHLQGVNGYTF
v_gene: TRBV10-1; d_gene: TRBD2; abundance: .; j_gene: TRBJ2-1; CDR3nt: TGCGCCAGCAGTGAGACGGGACTAGCGGGCCTCAATGAGCAGTTCTTC; CDR3aa: CASSETGLAGLNEQFF
v_gene: TRBV4-1; d_gene: TRBD1; abundance: once; j_gene: TRBJ1-1; CDR3nt: TGCGCCAGCCGGGACAGGGGGAACACTGAAGCTTTCTTT; CDR3aa: CASRDRGNTEAFF
v_gene: TRBV3-1/TRBV3-2; d_gene: .; abundance: few; j_gene: TRBJ1-2; CDR3nt: TGTGCCAGCAGCCAAGACCTTAACTATGGCTACACCTTC; CDR3aa: CASSQDLNYGYTF
v_gene: TRBV5-1; d_gene: .; abundance: .; j_gene: TRBJ1-6; CDR3nt: TGCGCCAGCAGCTTGGAGGTCTCCGGGTCACCCCTCCACTTT; CDR3aa: CASSLEVSGSPLHF
v_gene: TRBV3-1/TRBV3-2; d_gene: .; abundance: .; j_gene: TRBJ2-2; CDR3nt: TGTGCCAGCTCCCCACCGACAGGAAACACCGGGGAGCTGTTTTTT; CDR3aa: CASSPPTGNTGELFF
v_gene: TRBV5-1; d_gene: .; abundance: .; j_gene: TRBJ2-7; CDR3nt: TGCGCCAGCAGCTTGGGGGGAGCCCCCCACGAGCAGTACTTC; CDR3aa: CASSLGGAPHEQYF
v_gene: TRBV25-1; d_gene: .; abundance: .; j_gene: TRBJ1-4; CDR3nt: TGTGCCAGCAGTGCACTTGGAAAACTGTTTTTT; CDR3aa: CASSALGKLFF
v_gene: TRBV28; d_gene: TRBD1; abundance: few; j_gene: TRBJ1-2; CDR3nt: TGTGCCAGCAGATTGGGACAGGGATATTATGGCTACACCTTC; CDR3aa: CASRLGQGYYGYTF
v_gene: TRBV4-2; d_gene: TRBD2; abundance: .; j_gene: TRBJ2-1; CDR3nt: TGTGCCAGCAGCCAAGAGGTCCTAGCGGGGGGGCGTTCCAATGAGCAGTTCTTC; CDR3aa: CASSQEVLAGGRSNEQFF
v_gene: TRBV4-1; d_gene: TRBD2; abundance: .; j_gene: TRBJ2-1; CDR3nt: TGCGCCAGCAGCCTCTATTTAAGCGGGAGCTCCTACAATGAGCAGTTCTTC; CDR3aa: CASSLYLSGSSYNEQFF
v_gene: TRBV14; d_gene: .; abundance: .; j_gene: TRBJ2-3; CDR3nt: TGTGCCAGCAGCCAAGTTTCGTTTACAGATACGCAGTATTTT; CDR3aa: CASSQVSFTDTQYF
v_gene: TRBV9; d_gene: TRBD2; abundance: .; j_gene: TRBJ2-1; CDR3nt: TGTGCCAGCAGCGCGCGGACTAGCGGGAACAATGAGCAGTTCTTC; CDR3aa: CASSARTSGNNEQFF
v_gene: TRBV4-2; d_gene: TRBD2; abundance: .; j_gene: TRBJ2-7; CDR3nt: TGTGCCAGCAGCCAGGAGCCGGGACTAGCGCCCCCCGAGCAGTACTTC; CDR3aa: CASSQEPGLAPPEQYF
v_gene: TRBV6-5; d_gene: .; abundance: .; j_gene: TRBJ1-2; CDR3nt: TGTGCCAGCAGCCGCCTTACATCCACAAACTATGGCTACACCTTC; CDR3aa: CASSRLTSTNYGYTF
v_gene: TRBV6-4; d_gene: .; abundance: .; j_gene: TRBJ1-5; CDR3nt: TGTGCCAGCAGTGGCGGGGACAATCAGCCCCAGCATTTT; CDR3aa: CASSGGDNQPQHF
v_gene: TRBV3-1/TRBV3-2; d_gene: .; abundance: once; j_gene: TRBJ2-7; CDR3nt: TGTGCCAGCAGCCAGCGGGTGGGGGGTTTTTACGAGCAGTACTTC; CDR3aa: CASSQRVGGFYEQYF
v_gene: TRBV7-6; d_gene: .; abundance: .; j_gene: TRBJ1-2; CDR3nt: TGTGCCAGCAGCGCCCTCTGGACAGAAATTAACTATGGCTACACCTTC; CDR3aa: CASSALWTEINYGYTF
v_gene: TRBV6-5; d_gene: .; abundance: .; j_gene: TRBJ2-5; CDR3nt: TGTGCCAGCAGTTCTGGGGTAGGGGATGGGAAGGAGACCCAGTACTTC; CDR3aa: CASSSGVGDGKETQYF
v_gene: TRBV3-1/TRBV3-2; d_gene: .; abundance: .; j_gene: TRBJ1-2; CDR3nt: TGTGCCAGCAGCCAGACAGGACCGAACCATGGCTACACCTTC; CDR3aa: CASSQTGPNHGYTF
v_gene: TRBV7-2; d_gene: TRBD1; abundance: .; j_gene: TRBJ2-1; CDR3nt: TGTGCCAGCAGCAGGGGGGGGACAGGGTCCTACAATGAGCAGTTCTTC; CDR3aa: CASSRGGTGSYNEQFF
v_gene: TRBV27; d_gene: .; abundance: .; j_gene: TRBJ2-5; CDR3nt: TGTGCCAGCAGCCGACTAGTAGGAGAGACCCAGTACTTC; CDR3aa: CASSRLVGETQYF
v_gene: TRBV5-1; d_gene: TRBD1; abundance: .; j_gene: TRBJ1-1; CDR3nt: TGCGCCAGCAGCTTGGAGGGGGCCTCCGTTGAAGCTTTCTTT; CDR3aa: CASSLEGASVEAFF
v_gene: TRBV3-1/TRBV3-2; d_gene: .; abundance: .; j_gene: TRBJ1-2; CDR3nt: TGTGCCAGCAGCCAAGATGTGAGCGCTAACTATGGCTACACCTTC; CDR3aa: CASSQDVSANYGYTF
v_gene: TRBV5-1; d_gene: TRBD2; abundance: .; j_gene: TRBJ2-5; CDR3nt: TGCGCCAGCAGCTTGGATCTAGCGGGGGGGTCCCAAGAGACCCAGTACTTC; CDR3aa: CASSLDLAGGSQETQYF
v_gene: TRBV6-5; d_gene: .; abundance: few; j_gene: TRBJ1-3; CDR3nt: TGTGCCAGCAGTTATTCGTCGGGGGATCGGGGAAACACCATATATTTT; CDR3aa: CASSYSSGDRGNTIYF
v_gene: TRBV27; d_gene: TRBD1; abundance: .; j_gene: TRBJ1-2; CDR3nt: TGTGCCAGCAGTTCGATTGATAGGGGACAGAGAAACTATGGCTACACCTTC; CDR3aa: CASSSIDRGQRNYGYTF
v_gene: TRBV19; d_gene: .; abundance: .; j_gene: TRBJ2-3; CDR3nt: TGTGCCAGGAGACAAGGGCAGGGCCCCCGCTATTACACAGATACGCAGTATTTT; CDR3aa: CARRQGQGPRYYTDTQYF
v_gene: TRBV15; d_gene: .; abundance: .; j_gene: TRBJ2-7; CDR3nt: TGTGCCACCAGCAGAGACGGCGGCTCCTACGAGCAGTACTTC; CDR3aa: CATSRDGGSYEQYF
v_gene: TRBV15; d_gene: .; abundance: few; j_gene: TRBJ1-4; CDR3nt: TGTGCCACCAGCAGAGGGACAGCCTTGGGGGAAAAACTGTTTTTT; CDR3aa: CATSRGTALGEKLFF
v_gene: TRBV5-6; d_gene: .; abundance: .; j_gene: TRBJ2-3; CDR3nt: TGTGCCAGCAGCCTCGGGACTAGCACAGATACGCAGTATTTT; CDR3aa: CASSLGTSTDTQYF
v_gene: TRBV3-1/TRBV3-2; d_gene: TRBD1; abundance: .; j_gene: TRBJ2-7; CDR3nt: TGTGCCAGCAGCCCTACAGGGGACCTTTCCTACGAGCAGTACTTC; CDR3aa: CASSPTGDLSYEQYF
v_gene: TRBV7-9; d_gene: .; abundance: .; j_gene: TRBJ1-5; CDR3nt: TGTGCCAGCAGCTCCCCGGACACTAATCAGCCCCAGCATTTT; CDR3aa: CASSSPDTNQPQHF
v_gene: TRBV13; d_gene: .; abundance: .; j_gene: TRBJ2-7; CDR3nt: TGTGCCAGCAGCCCGGGACTTGGCGAGCAGTACTTC; CDR3aa: CASSPGLGEQYF
v_gene: TRBV11-3; d_gene: .; abundance: .; j_gene: TRBJ2-7; CDR3nt: TGTGCCAGCAGCTCAAATCCAGGGGTAAACGAGCAGTACTTC; CDR3aa: CASSSNPGVNEQYF